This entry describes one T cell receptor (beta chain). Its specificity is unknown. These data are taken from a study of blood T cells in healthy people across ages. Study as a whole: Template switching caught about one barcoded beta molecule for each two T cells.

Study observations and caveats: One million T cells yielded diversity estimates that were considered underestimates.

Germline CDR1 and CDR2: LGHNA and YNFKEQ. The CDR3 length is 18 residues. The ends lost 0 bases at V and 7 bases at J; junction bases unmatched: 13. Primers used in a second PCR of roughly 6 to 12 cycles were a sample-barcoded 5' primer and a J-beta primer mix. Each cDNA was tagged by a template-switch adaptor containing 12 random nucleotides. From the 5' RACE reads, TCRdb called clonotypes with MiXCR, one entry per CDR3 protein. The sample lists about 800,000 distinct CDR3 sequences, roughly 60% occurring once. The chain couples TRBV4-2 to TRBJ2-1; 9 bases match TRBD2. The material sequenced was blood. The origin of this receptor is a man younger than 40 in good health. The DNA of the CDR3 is TGTGCCAGCAGCCAAGATGATGCCTGGGCGGGAGGGCCGAATGAGCAGTTCTTC. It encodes CASSQDDAWAGGPNEQFF.